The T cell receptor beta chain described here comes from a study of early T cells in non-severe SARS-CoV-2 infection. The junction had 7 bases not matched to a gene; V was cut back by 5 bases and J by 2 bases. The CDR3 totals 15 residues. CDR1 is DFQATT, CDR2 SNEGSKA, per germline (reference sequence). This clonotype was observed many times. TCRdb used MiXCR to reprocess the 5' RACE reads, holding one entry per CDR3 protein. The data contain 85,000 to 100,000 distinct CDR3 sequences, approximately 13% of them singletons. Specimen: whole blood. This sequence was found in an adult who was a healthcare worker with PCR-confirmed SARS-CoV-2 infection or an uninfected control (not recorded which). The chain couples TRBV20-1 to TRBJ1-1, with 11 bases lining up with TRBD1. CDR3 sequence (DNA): TGCAGTGCTCCCCGGACAGGGGGCCCCAACACTGAAGCTTTCTTT. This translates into CSAPRTGGPNTEAFF.